A selection of T cell receptor beta chains follows, all from one sample in a study of cytomegalovirus exposure and HLA in healthy donors. Profiling relied on immunoSEQ multiplex PCR, and the TCRdb table lists in-frame clones only, not all of them. The sample shows roughly 65,000 clones, about four fifths of them seen only once. Sequenced material: PBMCs. The source is a woman younger than 45 in good health and CMV-seronegative. Each CDR3 is given with its conserved first and last residue. Each record gives: CDR3 DNA, CDR3 protein, D gene, J gene, V gene, clone size. D genes are given only for firm matches. Size is stated for part of the rows, as once, few or many counts, or as a class when the clone is expanded.

DNA: TGTGCCAGCAGCGTAACGGGACAGGGCAAGGGCGAGCAGTACTTC
CDR3: CASSVTGQGKGEQYF
D: TRBD1
J: TRBJ2-7
V: TRBV9
size: -

DNA: TGTGCCAGCAGCAGCCGACAGGGGAGAGGCTACACCTTC
CDR3: CASSSRQGRGYTF
D: TRBD1
J: TRBJ1-2
V: TRBV7-9
size: -

DNA: TGTGCCAGCAGCTTTGGGGCGCCGAGAGATCGCGAGCAGTACTTC
CDR3: CASSFGAPRDREQYF
D: -
J: TRBJ2-7
V: TRBV13
size: -

DNA: TGTGCCAGCAGCATTGACGGGGAAGCTTTCTTT
CDR3: CASSIDGEAFF
D: -
J: TRBJ1-1
V: TRBV2
size: -

DNA: TGTGCCAGCAGCTTCAACAGGGACTATGGCTACACCTTC
CDR3: CASSFNRDYGYTF
D: -
J: TRBJ1-2
V: TRBV7-9
size: -

DNA: TGTGCCAGCAGTGAAGGACTAGAGTTGAATGAGCAGTTCTTC
CDR3: CASSEGLELNEQFF
D: -
J: TRBJ2-1
V: TRBV6-1
size: -

DNA: TGTGCCAGCAGGCCCCCCGGGCAAGAGACCCAGTACTTC
CDR3: CASRPPGQETQYF
D: -
J: TRBJ2-5
V: TRBV2
size: -

DNA: TGTGCCTGGGCCACGACTCGGACAGGGGCGACCTTC
CDR3: CAWATTRTGATF
D: TRBD1
J: TRBJ2-7
V: TRBV30
size: -

DNA: TGCGCCAGCAGCCAAGGGGCTAGCGGGATAAATGAGCAGTTCTTC
CDR3: CASSQGASGINEQFF
D: TRBD2
J: TRBJ2-1
V: TRBV4-3
size: once

DNA: TGTGCCAGCAGTGAACGGTCGGGGGAGACCCAGTACTTC
CDR3: CASSERSGETQYF
D: -
J: TRBJ2-5
V: TRBV2
size: -

DNA: TGCGCCAGCAGCGCTCTAGCGGGAGTAGCCACAGATACGCAGTATTTT
CDR3: CASSALAGVATDTQYF
D: TRBD2
J: TRBJ2-3
V: TRBV5-1
size: once

DNA: TGTGCCAGCAGTGAAGTCGGGATAGGACAGCCCCAGCATTTT
CDR3: CASSEVGIGQPQHF
D: -
J: TRBJ1-5
V: TRBV2
size: few

DNA: TGTGCCAGCAGTTTATCGGGGAACACTGAAGCTTTCTTT
CDR3: CASSLSGNTEAFF
D: -
J: TRBJ1-1
V: TRBV28
size: few

DNA: TGTGCCAGCAGTCTTTTCGGGACAGGATCCTACAATGAGCAGTTCTTC
CDR3: CASSLFGTGSYNEQFF
D: TRBD1
J: TRBJ2-1
V: TRBV6-6
size: few

DNA: TGTGCCAGCAGGGAACAGGGGAGCTCCTACAATGAGCAGTTCTTC
CDR3: CASREQGSSYNEQFF
D: TRBD1
J: TRBJ2-1
V: TRBV6-1
size: -

DNA: TGTGCCAGCAGCTCGCCGGGACAGGGTTTTTCGTACGAGCAGTACTTC
CDR3: CASSSPGQGFSYEQYF
D: TRBD1
J: TRBJ2-7
V: TRBV11-1
size: -

DNA: TGTGCCAGCAGCCAGGGGACAGTCTCTGAAGCTTTCTTT
CDR3: CASSQGTVSEAFF
D: TRBD1
J: TRBJ1-1
V: TRBV7-2
size: -

DNA: TGTGCCTGGAGTTACGGGACAGAGGGATCGGCTATCTATGGCTACACCTTC
CDR3: CAWSYGTEGSAIYGYTF
D: TRBD1
J: TRBJ1-2
V: TRBV30
size: -

DNA: TGCGCCAGCAGCCAGACGGACAGGCGCGGGATGAGCAATCAGCCCCAGCATTTT
CDR3: CASSQTDRRGMSNQPQHF
D: TRBD1
J: TRBJ1-5
V: TRBV4-1
size: few

DNA: TGTGCCAGCCAACCCAGAAGGGGGAGATCCTACGAGCAGTACTTC
CDR3: CASQPRRGRSYEQYF
D: -
J: TRBJ2-7
V: TRBV2
size: -

DNA: TGTGCCAGCAGCTTCCGGGGGTTAGGAACAGATACGCAGTATTTT
CDR3: CASSFRGLGTDTQYF
D: -
J: TRBJ2-3
V: TRBV7-2
size: -

DNA: TGCAGCGCCCAGGGGACCACAGATACGCAGTATTTT
CDR3: CSAQGTTDTQYF
D: -
J: TRBJ2-3
V: TRBV29-1
size: -

DNA: TGTGCCTGGAGTGGGGGGCAGCCCAATCAGCCCCAGCATTTT
CDR3: CAWSGGQPNQPQHF
D: -
J: TRBJ1-5
V: TRBV30
size: -

DNA: TGTGCCAGCAATAACGGGGTCTTCACTGAAGCTTTCTTT
CDR3: CASNNGVFTEAFF
D: -
J: TRBJ1-1
V: TRBV25-1
size: -

DNA: TGTGCCAGCAGCTTAGCGGACCTAGCGGGGAGAACCGGGGAGCTGTTTTTT
CDR3: CASSLADLAGRTGELFF
D: TRBD2
J: TRBJ2-2
V: TRBV11-1
size: once

DNA: TGTGCCACCAGCAGAGATGCCGGGTTGGCTCAGCCCCAGCATTTT
CDR3: CATSRDAGLAQPQHF
D: -
J: TRBJ1-5
V: TRBV15
size: -

DNA: TGTGCCAGCAGCGGTACGGGACTAGCGACAGATACGCAGTATTTT
CDR3: CASSGTGLATDTQYF
D: TRBD2
J: TRBJ2-3
V: TRBV7-9
size: -

DNA: TGTGCCAGCAGTCCACGGGGGGGGGACTATGGCTACACCTTC
CDR3: CASSPRGGDYGYTF
D: -
J: TRBJ1-2
V: TRBV6-5
size: -

DNA: TGTGCCTGGAAGCCCCGGGCAGGGGTGTCTCACACTGAAGCTTTCTTT
CDR3: CAWKPRAGVSHTEAFF
D: -
J: TRBJ1-1
V: TRBV30
size: -

DNA: TGTGCCAGCAGTGAACAGGGGAACGAGCAGTACTTC
CDR3: CASSEQGNEQYF
D: -
J: TRBJ2-7
V: TRBV25-1
size: once

DNA: TGTGCCAGCAGTCCTCGGGCTCAGACAGGGAAAGATACGCAGTATTTT
CDR3: CASSPRAQTGKDTQYF
D: TRBD1
J: TRBJ2-3
V: TRBV4-2
size: few

DNA: TGTGCCTGGAGCCAATTCCCAGGACAGCAAGCTTTCTTT
CDR3: CAWSQFPGQQAFF
D: -
J: TRBJ1-1
V: TRBV30
size: -

DNA: TGTGCCAGCAGTTTCTACGAGGGTGAGCAGTTCTTC
CDR3: CASSFYEGEQFF
D: -
J: TRBJ2-1
V: TRBV27
size: -

DNA: TGTGCCAGCAGTGAACTAGCGGGAGAAGAGACCCAGTACTTC
CDR3: CASSELAGEETQYF
D: TRBD2
J: TRBJ2-5
V: TRBV2
size: -

DNA: TGCGCCAGCAGCTCCAGGGGCCAGCCCCAGCATTTT
CDR3: CASSSRGQPQHF
D: -
J: TRBJ1-5
V: TRBV4-1
size: -

DNA: TGCGCCAGCAGCCAGCCGGGACAGGGGAGTGAAAAACTGTTTTTT
CDR3: CASSQPGQGSEKLFF
D: TRBD1
J: TRBJ1-4
V: TRBV4-1
size: -

DNA: TGTGCCAGCAGAGGACAGGGGCACTCCTACGAGCAGTACTTC
CDR3: CASRGQGHSYEQYF
D: TRBD1
J: TRBJ2-7
V: TRBV7-9
size: -

DNA: TGTGCCAGCAGCCAAGGTCCCACGGGGGTATCACCCCTCCACTTT
CDR3: CASSQGPTGVSPLHF
D: -
J: TRBJ1-6
V: TRBV4-2
size: -

DNA: TGTGCCAGCAGGGGACTTAACACTGAAGCTTTCTTT
CDR3: CASRGLNTEAFF
D: -
J: TRBJ1-1
V: TRBV6-5
size: few

DNA: TGTGCCAGCAGTGAATCCGCGAGCTATGGCTACACCTTC
CDR3: CASSESASYGYTF
D: -
J: TRBJ1-2
V: TRBV25-1
size: -

DNA: TGTGCCAGTTACAGGGGGCCTGAAGCTTTCTTT
CDR3: CASYRGPEAFF
D: TRBD1
J: TRBJ1-1
V: TRBV5-6
size: -

DNA: TGTGCCAGCCGACAAGGAGGTACAGGGGGCAATGAGCAGTTCTTC
CDR3: CASRQGGTGGNEQFF
D: TRBD1
J: TRBJ2-1
V: TRBV27
size: -

DNA: TGTGCCAGCAGCAACGACAGGAACTATGGCTACACCTTC
CDR3: CASSNDRNYGYTF
D: -
J: TRBJ1-2
V: TRBV11-2
size: few

DNA: TGTGCCAGCAGCTTACAGGGTCTGGGGGAGCTGTTTTTT
CDR3: CASSLQGLGELFF
D: -
J: TRBJ2-2
V: TRBV5-6
size: -

DNA: TGTGCCAGTAGGGGGGGGAACAGTCCTACTGAAGCTTTCTTT
CDR3: CASRGGNSPTEAFF
D: -
J: TRBJ1-1
V: TRBV19
size: -

DNA: TGTGCCAGCAGCTCTTCGAGGGGACTATACTATGGCTACACCTTC
CDR3: CASSSSRGLYYGYTF
D: -
J: TRBJ1-2
V: TRBV9
size: -

DNA: TGTGCCAGCACCCCACCGACTAGCGGGAGCGAGAGCTCCTACAATGAGCAGTTCTTC
CDR3: CASTPPTSGSESSYNEQFF
D: TRBD2
J: TRBJ2-1
V: TRBV5-6
size: -

DNA: TGTGCCAGCAGTGAGTTTTCTCAGGTTTCTGAAGCTTTCTTT
CDR3: CASSEFSQVSEAFF
D: -
J: TRBJ1-1
V: TRBV6-1
size: -

DNA: TGTGCCAGCAGTCTAATCCTAGCTGGCGAGCAGTACTTC
CDR3: CASSLILAGEQYF
D: -
J: TRBJ2-7
V: TRBV6-5
size: -

DNA: TGTGCCAGCTTAGAAGAGGTATTCTACGAGCAGTACTTC
CDR3: CASLEEVFYEQYF
D: -
J: TRBJ2-7
V: TRBV2
size: -

DNA: TGTGCCAGCGGCAGGGAGGAAGGCTACACCTTC
CDR3: CASGREEGYTF
D: -
J: TRBJ1-2
V: TRBV2
size: -

DNA: TGTGCCAGCAGCTCCCTTTGGACAGGGGGCATAGGCTACACCTTC
CDR3: CASSSLWTGGIGYTF
D: TRBD1
J: TRBJ1-2
V: TRBV7-9
size: -